Each of the 16 T cell receptor beta chains below was sequenced from the same sample in a study of cytomegalovirus exposure and HLA in healthy donors. Primers: 60 Vbeta forward and 13 Jbeta reverse. The method was immunoSEQ multiplex PCR; TCRdb's version includes in-frame clones alone and lacks a portion of them. Here the sample spans more than 85,000 clones, roughly three quarters being singletons. The sequenced sample was PBMCs. The receptors were sampled from a male donor in good health and CMV-seropositive.

The chain combines TRBV9 with TRBJ2-5; the match to TRBD1 covers 8 bases. This CDR3 has 18 residues. Germline V gives CDR1 SGDLS, CDR2 YYNGEE. The junction had 14 bases not matched to a gene; V was cut back by 3 bases and J by 1 base. The CDR3 region is CASSARPRQGAFQETQYF. Written as DNA, the CDR3 is TGTGCCAGCAGCGCCCGTCCTCGTCAGGGGGCCTTCCAAGAGACCCAGTACTTC.

The chain carries TRBV5-6 and TRBJ2-2, with D tentatively TRBD1 (6 bases). Germline-derived CDR1 and CDR2 are SGHDT and YYEEEE. This CDR3 spans 16 amino acids. V lost 1 base and J lost 5, with 15 bases in between. CDR3 DNA sequence: TGTGCCAGCAGCTTGAAAGGGGGTTCTGGGACCGGGGAGCTGTTTTTT. Translating it yields CASSLKGGSGTGELFF.

This rearrangement joins TRBV11-1 to TRBJ2-5; possible D gene TRBD1, 6 bases. The ends were cut back, 5 bases at V and 2 bases at J, with 12 bases in the middle. The CDR3 extends over 14 amino acids. Germline-derived CDR1 and CDR2 are SGHAT and FQDESV (reference sequence). DNA for the CDR3: TGTGCCAGCAGCCTCCACAGGGAACAAGAGACCCAGTACTTC. Protein: CASSLHREQETQYF.

This clone has a handful of counts. The chain recombines TRBV7-2 with TRBJ1-2, with D possibly TRBD1 on 5 matching bases. The V end was cut by 4 bases, the J end by 3 bases, with 15 bases between. CDR1 and CDR2 from the germline V gene are SGHTA and FQGNSA. The CDR3 has 15 amino acids. The CDR3 spells CASSSHPSGYYGYTF. The CDR3, as DNA: TGTGCCAGCAGCTCACATCCCTCAGGGTACTATGGCTACACCTTC.

CDR3 bases: TGTGCCAGCAGAGGACAGGGGTCTAACTATGGCTACACCTTC. This encodes CASRGQGSNYGYTF. The chain has TRBV25-1 and TRBJ1-2, with TRBD1 identical over 9 bases. After removal of 6 bases from V and 0 bases from J, the junction contained 2 bases not matched to a gene. The CDR3 totals 14 residues. Germline V CDR1 and CDR2: MGHDK, SYGVNS.

CDR3 amino acids: CASSYGLEKLFF. The DNA for the CDR3 is TGTGCCAGCAGTTACGGGTTGGAAAAACTGTTTTTT. This chain connects TRBV28 to TRBJ1-4; D is unresolved. Per germline, CDR1 MDHEN and CDR2 SYDVKM. Trimming took 4 bases from V and 8 from J, leaving 8 bases between them. The CDR3 extends over 12 amino acids.

J is TRBJ2-5 and V is TRBV7-6; TRBD1 aligns across 7 bases. Germline V CDR1 and CDR2: SGHVS, FNYEAQ. The trim removed 5 bases at V and 3 bases at J, leaving 3 bases unmatched. The CDR3 has 13 amino acids. CDR3 bases: TGTGCCAGCAGCCGGGACAGAAAAGAGACCCAGTACTTC. Amino acids: CASSRDRKETQYF. Full variable domain (remainder filled in from reference TRBV7-6 and TRBJ2-5): GAGVSQSPRYKVTKRGQDVALRCDPISGHVSLYWYRQALGQGPEFLTYFNYEAQQDKSGLPNDRFSAERPEGSISTLTIQRTEQRDSAMYRCASSRDRKETQYFGPGTRLLVL.

In its sample, this clone was seen once. The chain recombines TRBV30 with TRBJ2-7; D might be TRBD1 (7 bases). CDR3 length equals 13 residues. The germline V gene has CDR1 GTSNPN and CDR2 SVGIG (reference sequence). V lost 5 bases and J lost 5, with 16 bases in between. The CDR3: CAWAGQLGHEQYF. The CDR3 DNA reads as TGTGCCTGGGCGGGACAGCTGGGCCACGAGCAGTACTTC.

The V call is TRBV9, the J call TRBJ2-2, with D perhaps TRBD1 (5 bases). Germline-derived CDR1 and CDR2 are SGDLS and YYNGEE. The CDR3 contains 14 residues. Between the trimmed V and J ends, which lost 0 bases and 7 bases, there was a span of 10 bases. The CDR3 protein is CASSVGGAGGELFF. CDR3 nucleotides: TGTGCCAGCAGCGTAGGTGGGGCTGGCGGGGAGCTGTTTTTT.

V and J are TRBV4-3 and TRBJ1-1; TRBD1 is a possible D gene (6 bases). This CDR3 is 15 amino acids long. The germline V and J ends were trimmed by 0 bases and 1 base, with 9 bases remaining between them. Germline-derived CDR1 and CDR2 are LGHNA and YSLEER. CDR3 region: CASSQDRTANTEAFF. CDR3 in DNA: TGCGCCAGCAGCCAAGATCGGACAGCGAACACTGAAGCTTTCTTT.

The sample holds a few counts of this clone. The V and J genes are TRBV19 and TRBJ2-7; 8 bases match TRBD2. J gave up 5 bases and V 5 bases, and 11 bases lay outside the gene matches. Germline V gives CDR1 LNHDA, CDR2 SQIVND (reference sequence). CDR3 length: 15 residues. The CDR3 bases are TGTGCCAGTAGTCCCGTCGGGGGGGGCCGCGACGAGCAGTACTTC. This codes for CASSPVGGGRDEQYF.

The gene calls are TRBV9 and TRBJ2-5; TRBD1 might be the D (7 bases). Trimming left V 2 bases short and J 5 bases short, with 16 bases between. The CDR3 length is 15 residues. Germline CDR1 SGDLS, CDR2 YYNGEE. CDR3 in amino acids: CASSVLQGEAETQYF. The CDR3 coding sequence is TGTGCCAGCAGCGTCTTGCAGGGGGAGGCGGAGACCCAGTACTTC.

J is TRBJ2-3 and V is TRBV14, with D unresolved. CDR1 is SGHDN and CDR2 is FVKESK in the germline V gene. This CDR3 contains 16 residues. V lost 4 bases, J lost 2 bases, and 16 bases lay in between. The CDR3 loop is CASSLIGWRPTDTQYF. As DNA, the CDR3 is TGTGCCAGCAGCCTCATCGGGTGGAGACCCACAGATACGCAGTATTTT.

This chain joins TRBV20-1 and TRBJ1-2; TRBD1 is a possible D gene (6 bases). V dropped 6 bases and J dropped 8 bases, with 13 bases sitting between them. CDR3 length equals 11 residues. The germline V gene encodes CDR1 DFQATT and CDR2 SNEGSKA (reference sequence). This CDR3 is CSAHRASGYTF. The DNA of the CDR3 is TGCAGTGCCCACAGGGCAAGCGGCTACACCTTC.

The rearrangement uses TRBV28 and TRBJ1-5, with a possible D match to TRBD1 (6 bases). V lost 4 bases to trimming and J lost 6 bases, with 13 bases between them. The CDR3 is made up of 14 amino acids. Germline V gene data show CDR1 as MDHEN and CDR2 as SYDVKM. This CDR3 reads CASSYRQGSQPQHF. The DNA for the CDR3 is TGTGCCAGCAGTTATCGGCAGGGGAGTCAGCCCCAGCATTTT.

This rearrangement joins TRBV10-2 to TRBJ2-1; 10 bases agree with TRBD2. There are 14 residues in the CDR3. The ends lost 5 bases at V and 5 bases at J; junction bases unmatched: 3. Germline V gene data show CDR1 as WSHSY and CDR2 as SAAADI. The DNA of the CDR3 is TGCGCCAGCAGTCTACTAGCGGGAAACAATGAGCAGTTCTTC. Translated, it gives CASSLLAGNNEQFF.